The clone carrying this T cell receptor (beta chain) appeared once. Its antigen remains unknown. CD4+ T cells that had been cultured provided DNA sequenced with the Oncomine TCR Beta short-read assay. Via MiXCR, TCRdb re-called the PCR reads, giving one row per CDR3 protein. The sample comprises 9,500 to 14,000 distinct CDR3 sequences, about three fifths of which are singletons, and around 20% rests with the top ten. The treatment was: roughly 10-day PBMC culture with coronavirus spike peptide pools or control peptides (ViraFEST assay). This record belongs to a study of vaccination and CD4 T cells after COVID-19. Overall study context: Overlapping spike peptides from SARS-CoV-2, HCoV-NL63, HCoV-OC43 and HCoV-229E served to stimulate the cells.

V dropped 5 bases and J dropped 6 bases, with 18 bases sitting between them. In germline, CDR1 is SGHTA, CDR2 FQGNSA. This CDR3 is 15 amino acids long. The V gene is TRBV7-2, the J gene TRBJ2-3, with D possibly matching TRBD2 (6 bases). This sequence originates from a human donor who had recovered from COVID-19. The sequencing sample was made of CD4+ T cells from blood, cultured in vitro. The CDR3: CASSAVGGIVDTQYF. The CDR3 nucleotides are TGTGCCAGCAGCGCAGTGGGGGGAATCGTCGATACGCAGTATTTT.